These 9 T cell receptor beta chains were all obtained from the same sample, sequenced in a study of blood T cell repertoires in COVID-19. Using immunoSEQ multiplex PCR, the repertoire was profiled, and TCRdb retains in-frame clones only, with some absent. Altogether about 270,000 clones are present, approximately 90% being singletons, with the ten largest covering 2.8%. Sample: PBMCs or T cells enriched from blood (not recorded which). Receptors were obtained from a man aged 35 to 55 who had been exposed to COVID-19.

The sample holds one count of this clone. The chain has TRBV5-1 and TRBJ2-3, with 8 bases lining up with TRBD1. The trim removed 3 bases at V and 0 bases at J, leaving 3 bases unmatched. The CDR3 is made up of 15 amino acids. CDR1 and CDR2 (germline): SGHRS, YFSETQ. CDR3: CASSSNRGSTDTQYF. The CDR3 DNA follows: TGCGCCAGCAGCTCGAACAGGGGGAGCACAGATACGCAGTATTTT.

The V call is TRBV19, the J call TRBJ1-6, with D possibly matching TRBD1 (5 bases). V shed 7 bases and J shed 7 bases, with 11 bases lying between them. The CDR3 consists of 13 residues. CDR1 is LNHDA and CDR2 is SQIVND in the germline V gene (reference sequence). The CDR3 loop reads CASNGAINSPLHF. The CDR3 bases are TGTGCCAGTAATGGGGCTATCAATTCACCCCTCCACTTT.

The chain uses TRBV4-3 and TRBJ1-6, with 8 bases lining up with TRBD1. Germline lookup yields CDR1 LGHNA and CDR2 YSLEER. V gave up 1 base and J gave up 0 bases; unmatched junction bases: 8. The CDR3 is 19 residues long. The CDR3 region has the DNA TGCGCCAGCAGCCAAGGCGCTCAGGGGGCCAGCTCCTATAATTCACCCCTCCACTTT. Translated: CASSQGAQGASSYNSPLHF.

V and J are TRBV5-1 and TRBJ2-3; 8 bases are shared with TRBD1. Trimming cost V 2 bases and J 3 bases; bases outside gene matches: 5. CDR1 and CDR2 from the germline V gene are SGHRS and YFSETQ. CDR3 size: 15 residues. The CDR3 nucleotides read TGCGCCAGCAGCTTCAGGACAGGGAGTACAGATACGCAGTATTTT. The encoded protein is CASSFRTGSTDTQYF.

The CDR3 protein is CASGLTATSEQYF. As DNA, the CDR3 is TGTGCTAGTGGTTTGACCGCCACCAGCGAGCAGTACTTC. This chain joins TRBV12-5 and TRBJ2-7; D ambiguous. Germline CDR1 reads LGHNT; CDR2 reads FRNRAP. Trimming pared 2 bases from V and 6 bases from J, leaving 11 bases between. The CDR3 has 13 amino acids.

This chain uses TRBV28 with TRBJ1-2; TRBD1 matches at 7 bases. CDR3 length: 15 amino acids. Germline lookup yields CDR1 MDHEN and CDR2 SYDVKM. Trimming removed 7 bases from V and 5 bases from J; junction bases left unmatched: 13. DNA of the CDR3: TGTGCCAGCACTGCCGGGACAGATGAGTTATATGGCTACACCTTC. This sequence encodes CASTAGTDELYGYTF.

The J gene is TRBJ1-2, the V gene TRBV9; D is uncertain. The germline V and J ends were trimmed by 2 bases and 8 bases, with 16 bases remaining between them. This CDR3 region has 14 residues. From germline, CDR1 is SGDLS and CDR2 YYNGEE. The CDR3: CASSVFGPLQGYTF. The DNA of the CDR3 is TGTGCCAGCAGCGTTTTTGGCCCCTTGCAGGGCTACACCTTC. Looking up the rest from reference TRBV9 and TRBJ1-2 gives the full variable domain: DSGVTQTPKHLITATGQRVTLRCSPRSGDLSVYWYQQSLDQGLQFLIQYYNGEERAKGNILERFSAQQFPDLHSELNLSSLELGDSALYFCASSVFGPLQGYTFGSGTRLTVV.

V gene TRBV30 combines with J gene TRBJ1-2; D is unclear. Trimming removed 4 bases at V and 8 bases at J, with 17 bases between. The CDR3 has 13 amino acids. Germline CDR1 reads GTSNPN; CDR2 reads SVGIG (reference sequence). The CDR3 spells CAWKRMAPSGYTF. The CDR3 nucleotides are TGTGCCTGGAAGCGGATGGCCCCTTCGGGCTACACCTTC.

The gene calls are TRBV5-1 and TRBJ1-6, with D tentatively TRBD1 (5 bases). CDR1 is SGHRS and CDR2 is YFSETQ in the germline V gene. The CDR3 runs to 16 residues. V was pared by 6 bases and J by 0 bases, with 13 bases between. The CDR3 region is CASTNADSSYNSPLHF. In DNA, the CDR3 is TGCGCCAGCACCAACGCTGACAGCTCCTATAATTCACCCCTCCACTTT. The full variable domain, its missing parts supplied by reference TRBV5-1 and TRBJ1-6, is KAGVTQTPRYLIKTRGQQVTLSCSPISGHRSVSWYQQTPGQGLQFLFEYFSETQRNKGNFPGRFSGRQFSNSRSEMNVSTLELGDSALYLCASTNADSSYNSPLHFGNGTRLTVT.